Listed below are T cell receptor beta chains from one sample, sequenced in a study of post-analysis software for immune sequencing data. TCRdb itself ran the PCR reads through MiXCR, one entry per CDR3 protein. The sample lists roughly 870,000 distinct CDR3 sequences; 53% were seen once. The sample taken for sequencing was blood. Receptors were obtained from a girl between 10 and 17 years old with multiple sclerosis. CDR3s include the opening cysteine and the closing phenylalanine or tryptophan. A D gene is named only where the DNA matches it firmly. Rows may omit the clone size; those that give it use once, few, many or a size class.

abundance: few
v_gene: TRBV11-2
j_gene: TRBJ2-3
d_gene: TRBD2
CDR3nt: TGTGCCAGCAGCCCGACTAGCGGGGTTCGGTATACGCAGTATTTT
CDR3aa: CASSPTSGVRYTQYF

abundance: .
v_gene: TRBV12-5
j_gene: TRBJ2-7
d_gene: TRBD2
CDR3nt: TGTGCTAGTGGTCCTTCGGGACTAGCGGGCTACGAGCAGTACTTC
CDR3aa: CASGPSGLAGYEQYF

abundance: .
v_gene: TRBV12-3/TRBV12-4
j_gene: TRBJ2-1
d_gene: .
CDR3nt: TGTGCCAGCAGTTTCCCACCTAGGGCAGCTTACAATGAGCAGTTCTTC
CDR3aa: CASSFPPRAAYNEQFF

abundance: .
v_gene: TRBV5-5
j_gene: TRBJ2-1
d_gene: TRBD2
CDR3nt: TGTGCCAGCAGCAGAACTAGCGGGAACCCTCAGTTCTTC
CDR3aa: CASSRTSGNPQFF

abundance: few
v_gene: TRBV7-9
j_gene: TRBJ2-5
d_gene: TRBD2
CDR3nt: TGTGCCAGCAGCCCCACTCGGGCTAGCGGGGCCCAAGAGACCCAGTACTTC
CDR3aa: CASSPTRASGAQETQYF

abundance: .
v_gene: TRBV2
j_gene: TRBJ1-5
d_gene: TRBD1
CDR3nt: TGTGCCAGCAGAAGGGGACAGCCCAATCAGCCCCAGCATTTT
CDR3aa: CASRRGQPNQPQHF

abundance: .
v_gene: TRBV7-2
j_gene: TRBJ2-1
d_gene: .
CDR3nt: TGTGCCAGCAGCTTAGCTGGGGGTGCAGCGATCTATGAGCAGTTCTTC
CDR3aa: CASSLAGGAAIYEQFF

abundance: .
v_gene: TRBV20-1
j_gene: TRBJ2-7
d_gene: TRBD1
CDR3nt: TGCAGTGCTAGAGATCTCGGACAGGGGGCTAGCGAGCAGTACTTC
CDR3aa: CSARDLGQGASEQYF

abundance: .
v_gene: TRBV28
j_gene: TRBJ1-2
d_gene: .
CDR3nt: TGTGCCAGCAGTTTAGGGACGAGTATGGGTGGCTACACCTTC
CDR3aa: CASSLGTSMGGYTF

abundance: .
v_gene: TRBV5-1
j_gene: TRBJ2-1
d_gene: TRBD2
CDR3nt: TGCGCCAGCAGCTTGGACGGGGGGGCCCACAATGAGCAGTTCTTC
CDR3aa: CASSLDGGAHNEQFF

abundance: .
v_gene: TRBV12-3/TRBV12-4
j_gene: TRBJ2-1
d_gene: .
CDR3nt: TGTGCCAGCAGTAGGCAGGGTTTTTATGAGCAGTTCTTC
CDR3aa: CASSRQGFYEQFF

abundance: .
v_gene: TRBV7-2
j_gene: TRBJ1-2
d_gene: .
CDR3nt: TGTGCCAGCAGCTTAGCATCCGGTGGCGGGGGAAACTATGGCTACACCTTC
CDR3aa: CASSLASGGGGNYGYTF

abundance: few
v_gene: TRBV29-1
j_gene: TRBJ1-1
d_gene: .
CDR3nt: TGCAGCCGAAGGCCGGATAGTTCCATGAACACTGAAGCTTTCTTT
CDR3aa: CSRRPDSSMNTEAFF

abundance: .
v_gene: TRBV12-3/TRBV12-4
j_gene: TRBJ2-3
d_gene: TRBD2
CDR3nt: TGTGCCGGCAGCTTTACTAGCGGGGGGACAGATACGGAATATTTT
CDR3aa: CAGSFTSGGTDTEYF

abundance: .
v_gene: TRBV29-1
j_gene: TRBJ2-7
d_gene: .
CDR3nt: TGCAGCGTTTCGGCGGCGAGCTACGAGCAGTACTTC
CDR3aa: CSVSAASYEQYF

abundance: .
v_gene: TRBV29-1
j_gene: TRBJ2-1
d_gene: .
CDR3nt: TGCAGCGCGAGGGGACTTAAATACAATGAGCAGTTCTTC
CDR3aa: CSARGLKYNEQFF

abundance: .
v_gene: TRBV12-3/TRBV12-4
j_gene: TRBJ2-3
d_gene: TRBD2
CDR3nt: TGTGCCAGCAAACTCGGCGGGGGTGTTACGCAGTATTTT
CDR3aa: CASKLGGGVTQYF

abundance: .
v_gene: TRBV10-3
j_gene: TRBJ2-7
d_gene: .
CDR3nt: TGTGCCATCAGTCCGGACTTCCCCTACGAGCAGTACTTC
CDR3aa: CAISPDFPYEQYF

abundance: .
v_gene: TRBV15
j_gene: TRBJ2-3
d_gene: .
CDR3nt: TGTGCCACCAGCAAGACTCCGCCACCGATAGATACGCAGTATTTT
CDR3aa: CATSKTPPPIDTQYF

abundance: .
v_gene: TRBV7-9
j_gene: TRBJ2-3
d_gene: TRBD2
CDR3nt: TGTGCCAGCAGCTTATACGGACTAGCGGGGGACACAGATACGCAGTATTTT
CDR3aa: CASSLYGLAGDTDTQYF

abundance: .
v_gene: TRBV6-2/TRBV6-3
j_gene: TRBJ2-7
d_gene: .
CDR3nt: TGTGCCAGCAGTACACCGCCGAAAGACGAGCAGTACTTC
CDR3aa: CASSTPPKDEQYF

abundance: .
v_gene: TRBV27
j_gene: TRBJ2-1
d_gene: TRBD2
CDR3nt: TGTGCCAGCAGTCCGTCCCGGACTAGTTACGGCAATGAGCAGTTCTTC
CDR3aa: CASSPSRTSYGNEQFF

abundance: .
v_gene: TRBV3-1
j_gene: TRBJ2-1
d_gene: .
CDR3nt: TGTGCCAGCAGCCAAGAAGGCAGGGGAGGAAAAGGGTTCTTC
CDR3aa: CASSQEGRGGKGFF

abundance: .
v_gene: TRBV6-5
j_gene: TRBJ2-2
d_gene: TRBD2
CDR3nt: TGTGCCAGCAGTACGGGACTAGTGTCCGGGGAGCTGTTTTTT
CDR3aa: CASSTGLVSGELFF

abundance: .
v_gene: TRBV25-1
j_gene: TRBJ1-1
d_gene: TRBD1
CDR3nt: TGTGCCAGCAGTGAATACAAGACAGGGGGCGCCCCCAACACTGAAGCTTTCTTT
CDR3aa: CASSEYKTGGAPNTEAFF

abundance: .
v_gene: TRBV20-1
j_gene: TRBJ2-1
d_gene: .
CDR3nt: TGCAGTGCTAGAGATAGGGATATCGGGTTCTTC
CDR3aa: CSARDRDIGFF

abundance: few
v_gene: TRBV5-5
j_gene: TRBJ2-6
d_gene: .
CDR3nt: TGTGCCAGCAGCTCACCGGACGCTTACTCTGGGGCCAACGTCCTGACTTTC
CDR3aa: CASSSPDAYSGANVLTF

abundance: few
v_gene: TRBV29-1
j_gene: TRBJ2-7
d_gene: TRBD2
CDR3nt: TGCAGCGTTGAAGGGACTAGCGGGGTAGACGAGCAGTACTTC
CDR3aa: CSVEGTSGVDEQYF

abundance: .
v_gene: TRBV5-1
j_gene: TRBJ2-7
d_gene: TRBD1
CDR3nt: TGCGCCAGCAGCTCAATGACAGGGGGCTACGAGCAGTACTTC
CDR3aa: CASSSMTGGYEQYF

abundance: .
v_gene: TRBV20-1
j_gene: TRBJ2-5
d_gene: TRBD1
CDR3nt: TGCAGTGCTGCCCAGGTGACAGGGTTGTCAGAGACCCAGTACTTC
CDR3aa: CSAAQVTGLSETQYF

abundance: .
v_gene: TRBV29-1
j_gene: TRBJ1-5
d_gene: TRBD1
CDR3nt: TGCAGCGTGGCACAGGGGGCTGGCAATCAGCCCCAGCATTTT
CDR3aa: CSVAQGAGNQPQHF

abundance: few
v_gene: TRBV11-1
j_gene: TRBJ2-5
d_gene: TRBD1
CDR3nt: TGTGCCAGCAGCTCAATAACGGACAGGGAAGAGACCCAGTACTTC
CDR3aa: CASSSITDREETQYF

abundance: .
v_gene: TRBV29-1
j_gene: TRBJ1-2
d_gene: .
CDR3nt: TGCAAGACTGAGGGGAATGATGGCTACACCTTC
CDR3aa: CKTEGNDGYTF

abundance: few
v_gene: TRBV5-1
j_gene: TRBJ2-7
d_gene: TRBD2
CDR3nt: TGCGCCAGCAGCTTGGTAGTAGCGGGGGGCGGACCCTACGAGCAGTACTTC
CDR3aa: CASSLVVAGGGPYEQYF

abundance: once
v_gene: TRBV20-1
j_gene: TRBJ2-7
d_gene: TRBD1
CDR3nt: TGCAGTGTTAGAGCGTGGACAGGGCTCTCCTACGAGCAGTACTTC
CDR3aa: CSVRAWTGLSYEQYF

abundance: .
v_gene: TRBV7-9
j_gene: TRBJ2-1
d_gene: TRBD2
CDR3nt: TGTGCCAGCAGCTCCACAACTAGCGGGAGGGGCAATGAGCAGTTCTTC
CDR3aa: CASSSTTSGRGNEQFF

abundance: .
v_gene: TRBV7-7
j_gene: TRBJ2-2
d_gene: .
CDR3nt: TGTGCCAGCAGCACACGCACCGGGACCCAGGGCGGGGAGCTGTTTTTT
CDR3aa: CASSTRTGTQGGELFF

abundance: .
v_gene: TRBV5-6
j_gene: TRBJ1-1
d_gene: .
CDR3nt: TGTGCCAGCAGCTGGGGGGGACAAACGAACGCTGAAGCTTTCTTT
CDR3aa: CASSWGGQTNAEAFF

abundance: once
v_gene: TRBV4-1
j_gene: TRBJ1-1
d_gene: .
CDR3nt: TGCGCCAGCAGCCAATTCGGACAGACGAACACTGAAGCTTTCTTT
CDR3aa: CASSQFGQTNTEAFF

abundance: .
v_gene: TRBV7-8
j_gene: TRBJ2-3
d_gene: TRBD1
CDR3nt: TGTGCCAGCAGCTTCCGGGACAGGAGCACAGATACGCAGTATTTT
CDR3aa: CASSFRDRSTDTQYF

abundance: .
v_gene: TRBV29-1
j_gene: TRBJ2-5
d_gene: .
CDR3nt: TGCAGCGTTGCCAGGGAGGAGACCCAGTACTTC
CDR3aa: CSVAREETQYF

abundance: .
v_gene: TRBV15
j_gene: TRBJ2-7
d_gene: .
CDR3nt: TGTGCCACCAGCAGAGATGGCAGGGGCGTCAGCTCCTACGAGCAGTACTTC
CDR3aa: CATSRDGRGVSSYEQYF

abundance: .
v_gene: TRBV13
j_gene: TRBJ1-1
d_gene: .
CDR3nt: TGTGCCAGCAGCTTACCGAGGGGGGGTTTGGTCACTGAAGCTTTCTTT
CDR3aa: CASSLPRGGLVTEAFF

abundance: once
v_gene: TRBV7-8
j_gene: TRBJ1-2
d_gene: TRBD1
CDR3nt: TGTGCCAGCAGCTACCGGGACAGCGGGTCTTATGGCTACACCTTC
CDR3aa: CASSYRDSGSYGYTF

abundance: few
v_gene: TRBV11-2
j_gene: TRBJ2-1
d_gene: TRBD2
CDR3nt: TGTGCCAGCACCAGGTTAGCGGGAGGGCTATACAATGAGCAGTTCTTC
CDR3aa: CASTRLAGGLYNEQFF

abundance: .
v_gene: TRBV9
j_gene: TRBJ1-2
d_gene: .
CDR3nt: TGTGCCAGCAGCGCAGCAGGGCCGGGTGGCTACACCTTC
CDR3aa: CASSAAGPGGYTF

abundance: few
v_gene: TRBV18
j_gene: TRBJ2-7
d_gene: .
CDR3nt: TGTGCCAGCTCACCACCAGGACACGAGCAGTACTTC
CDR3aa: CASSPPGHEQYF

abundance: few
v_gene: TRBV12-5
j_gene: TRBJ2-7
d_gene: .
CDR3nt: TGTGCTAGTGGTTTGGTACGGGACAACGAGCAGTACTTC
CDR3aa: CASGLVRDNEQYF

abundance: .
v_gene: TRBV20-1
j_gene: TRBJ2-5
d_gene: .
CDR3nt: TGCAGTGCGCCGGGGACCGATAACTGGGAGACCCAGTACTTC
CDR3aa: CSAPGTDNWETQYF

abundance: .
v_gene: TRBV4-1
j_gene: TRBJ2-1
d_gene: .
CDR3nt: TGCGCCAGCAGCCATTCGACTAGAGGCAATGAGCAGTTCTTC
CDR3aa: CASSHSTRGNEQFF

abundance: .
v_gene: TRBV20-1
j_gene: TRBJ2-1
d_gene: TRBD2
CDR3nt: TGCAGTGCCGCGCTGGGTAGCGGGGGGGGAGGTGAGCAGTTCTTC
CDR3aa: CSAALGSGGGGEQFF

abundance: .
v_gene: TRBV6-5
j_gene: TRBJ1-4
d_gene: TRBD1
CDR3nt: TGTGCCAGCAAAGAGGGGACAGGGATTAATGAAAAACTGTTTTTT
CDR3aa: CASKEGTGINEKLFF

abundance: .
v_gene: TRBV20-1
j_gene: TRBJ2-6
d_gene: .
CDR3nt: TGCAGTGCGCTTACTGAGGCCAACGTCCTGACTTTC
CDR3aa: CSALTEANVLTF

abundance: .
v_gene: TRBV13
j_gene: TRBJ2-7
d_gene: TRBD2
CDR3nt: TGTGCCAGCAGCTTCGCGGGAGGAATGTACGAGCAGTACTTC
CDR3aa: CASSFAGGMYEQYF

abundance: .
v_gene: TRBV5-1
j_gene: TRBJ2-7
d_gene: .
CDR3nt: TGCGCCAGCAGCACCTATCCTGGGCCATACGAGCAGTACTTC
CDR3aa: CASSTYPGPYEQYF

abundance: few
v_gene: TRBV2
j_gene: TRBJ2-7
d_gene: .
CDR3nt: TGTGCCAGCAGTGATTTTGTTTCCTACGAGCAGTACTTC
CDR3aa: CASSDFVSYEQYF

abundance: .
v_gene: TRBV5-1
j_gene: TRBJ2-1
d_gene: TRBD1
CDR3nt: TGCGCCAGCAGCTTCAGGGGGAGTATCGACAATGAGCAGTTCTTC
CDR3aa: CASSFRGSIDNEQFF

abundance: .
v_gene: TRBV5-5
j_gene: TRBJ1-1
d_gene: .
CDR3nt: TGTGCCAGCAGCATTCCATTTACGGGGAACACTGAAGCTTTCTTT
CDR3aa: CASSIPFTGNTEAFF

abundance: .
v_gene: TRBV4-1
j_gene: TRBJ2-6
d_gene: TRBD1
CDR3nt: TGCGCCAGCAGCCAAGATGGGGACAGGGCCCTCTCTGGGGCCAACGTCCTGACTTTC
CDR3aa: CASSQDGDRALSGANVLTF